Listed here are 19 T cell receptor beta chains from one sample, sequenced in a study of response to subunit inactivated influenza vaccine. One entry per CDR3 protein, called by TCRdb with MiXCR from the RT-PCR reads. The data contain about 500,000 distinct CDR3 sequences, approximately 15% of them singletons. The input for sequencing was CD4+ T cells sorted from PBMCs, taken less than 25 months after vaccination. All receptors come from a man between 45 and 75 years old who received an inactivated influenza vaccine.

In its sample, this clonotype was seen a few times. The chain carries TRBV21-1 and TRBJ2-5; TRBD2, the table's D call, was not compared with the DNA. TRBV21-1 is flagged as a pseudogene. This CDR3 is built from 14 residues. This CDR3 reads CASSGPSYQETQYF. DNA of the CDR3: TGTGCCAGCAGCGGTCCCTCGTACCAAGAGACCCAGTACTTC.

This clonotype was observed once. The gene calls are TRBV7-8 and TRBJ2-2, with no clear D. The CDR3 is made up of 12 amino acids. From germline, CDR1 is SGHVS and CDR2 FQNEAQ. V was pared by 3 bases and J by 11 bases, with 10 bases between. In DNA form, the CDR3 reads TGTGCCAGCAGCTTCGTTCTCGGCGAGCTGTTTTTT. The encoded protein is CASSFVLGELFF.

The rearrangement uses TRBV4-3 and TRBJ2-3, with a possible D match to TRBD2 (6 bases). Germline V gives CDR1 LGHNA, CDR2 YSLEER. The CDR3 is 17 amino acids. Trimming stripped 1 base from V and 4 bases from J, with 18 bases between. The CDR3 is CASSQGLLASGADTQYF. The DNA of the CDR3 is TGCGCCAGCAGCCAAGGCCTCCTAGCGTCGGGGGCAGATACGCAGTATTTT.

The gene calls are TRBV6-2 or TRBV6-3 and TRBJ1-6, with 7 bases identical to TRBD1. The CDR3 contains 16 residues. Germline V gene data show CDR1 as MNHEY and CDR2 as SVGEGT. V lost 5 bases to trimming and J lost 6 bases; unmatched junction nucleotides: 10. The CDR3 DNA sequence: TGTGCCAGCAGTGCCACTTGGGGACAGCCTAATTCACCCCTCCACTTT. This encodes CASSATWGQPNSPLHF.

V and J are TRBV14 and TRBJ2-5, with D hard to call. This CDR3 is 17 amino acids long. Germline-derived CDR1 and CDR2 are SGHDN and FVKESK. The ends were cut back, 2 bases at V and 0 bases at J, with 16 bases in the middle. The DNA of the CDR3 is TGTGCCAGCAGCCAATCAGTCGAGAGTTGGTACCAAGAGACCCAGTACTTC. Its translation is CASSQSVESWYQETQYF.

This clonotype was found many times. V usage is TRBV25-1 and J usage is TRBJ1-1; the match to TRBD1 covers 7 bases. Germline CDR1 and CDR2: MGHDK and SYGVNS. CDR3 length: 13 residues. V gave up 8 bases and J gave up 5 bases; unmatched junction bases: 8. CDR3 amino acids: CASVGGVGTEAFF. The DNA for the CDR3 is TGTGCCAGCGTAGGGGGCGTGGGTACTGAAGCTTTCTTT.

The DNA of the CDR3 is TGTGCCAGCAGTTTTGTTTTTGGACTAGCGGGAGGGAAAATCTCCTACGAGCAGTACTTC. Translated: CASSFVFGLAGGKISYEQYF. This chain connects TRBV28 to TRBJ2-7, with TRBD2 matching over 15 bases. The junction had 12 bases not matched to a gene; V was cut back by 3 bases and J by 0 bases. This CDR3 has 20 residues. Per germline, CDR1 MDHEN and CDR2 SYDVKM.

This clonotype was counted many times. The V call is TRBV7-2, the J call TRBJ2-3, with a weak D call TRBD2 (7 bases). The V end was cut by 6 bases, the J end by 4 bases, with 23 bases between. Germline V gene lookup returns CDR1 SGHTA and CDR2 FQGNSA. The CDR3 length is 17 residues. The CDR3 coding sequence is TGTGCCAGCAGTTTCCTTATGGGGGGGGGCAGGTCAGATACGCAGTATTTT. This codes for CASSFLMGGGRSDTQYF.

The rearrangement joins TRBV30 to TRBJ2-7; TRBD1 agrees at 7 bases. This CDR3 is 11 amino acids long. The junction had 2 bases not matched to a gene; V was cut back by 2 bases and J by 7 bases. Germline V gene lookup returns CDR1 GTSNPN and CDR2 SVGIG (reference sequence). The CDR3 is CAWSLDREQYF. The CDR3 region has the DNA TGTGCCTGGAGTCTGGACAGGGAGCAGTACTTC.

The chain combines TRBV10-3 with TRBJ2-7, with a possible D match to TRBD1 (6 bases). The CDR3 has 15 amino acids. V was cut by 8 bases and J by 0 bases, with 17 bases left in between. The germline CDR1 and CDR2 sequences are ENHRY and SYGVKD. The CDR3: CAISSRDKFSYEQYF. The CDR3 DNA is TGTGCCATCTCATCCAGGGACAAGTTCTCCTACGAGCAGTACTTC.

The chain combines TRBV3-1 with TRBJ2-3, with D possibly being TRBD1 (5 bases). CDR1 LGHDT and CDR2 YNNKEL come from the germline V gene (reference sequence). The CDR3 length is 15 residues. The V end lost 2 bases, the J end lost 1 base, and 10 bases lay between the germline ends. The CDR3 DNA reads as TGTGCCAGCAGCCAACAGGGATTGCGCACAGATACGCAGTATTTT. Protein: CASSQQGLRTDTQYF.

In this sample, this clonotype turned up a few times. The chain is built from TRBV20-1 and TRBJ1-4; a weak D match, TRBD1 (5 bases). This CDR3 is 14 amino acids long. Germline loops: CDR1 DFQATT, CDR2 SNEGSKA (reference sequence). Trimming cost V 4 bases and J 2 bases, with 11 bases left between them. The CDR3 bases are TGCAGTGCTAACCGGGGGAATACTAATGAAAAACTGTTTTTT. Its protein product is CSANRGNTNEKLFF.

In its sample, this clonotype was seen many times. The chain carries TRBV7-2 and TRBJ2-7; D gene ambiguous. The CDR3 contains 12 residues. The germline CDR1 and CDR2 sequences are SGHTA and FQGNSA. V was trimmed by 5 bases and J by 2 bases, leaving 7 bases between them. The CDR3 reads CASSPPAYEQYF. The CDR3 coding sequence is TGTGCCAGCAGCCCCCCGGCCTACGAGCAGTACTTC.

The chain links TRBV5-6 to TRBJ2-2; possible D gene TRBD1, 5 bases. Germline V gives CDR1 SGHDT, CDR2 YYEEEE. The germline V and J ends were trimmed by 0 bases and 3 bases, with 12 bases remaining between them. The CDR3 spans 16 residues. CDR3 amino acids: CASSLVHMTDTGELFF. The DNA for the CDR3 is TGTGCCAGCAGCTTGGTCCATATGACAGACACCGGGGAGCTGTTTTTT. The whole variable domain, filled in from reference TRBV5-6 and TRBJ2-2, reads DAGVTQSPTHLIKTRGQQVTLRCSPKSGHDTVSWYQQALGQGPQFIFQYYEEEERQRGNFPDRFSGHQFPNYSSELNVNALLLGDSALYLCASSLVHMTDTGELFFGEGSRLTVL.

This clonotype was detected only a few times. V usage is TRBV7-9 and J usage is TRBJ1-5; perhaps TRBD1 as D (5 bases). Germline loops: CDR1 SEHNR, CDR2 FQNEAQ (reference sequence). V was pared by 4 bases and J by 0 bases, with 10 bases between. This CDR3 is 15 amino acids long. CDR3 nucleotides: TGTGCCAGCAGCTCAGGACACAATAGCAATCAGCCCCAGCATTTT. Translated, it gives CASSSGHNSNQPQHF.

The rearrangement links TRBV5-1 to TRBJ2-3, with D uncertain. Germline loops: CDR1 SGHRS, CDR2 YFSETQ. Trimming left V 1 base short and J 10 bases short, with 16 bases between. This CDR3 comprises 14 residues. In DNA, the CDR3 is TGCGCCAGCAGCTTGCGTCCCCGGGTATCGGCGCAGTATTTT. It yields the protein CASSLRPRVSAQYF.

Details on this clonotype: A read error may produce the germline difference seen at one junction end. The CDR3 DNA follows: TGCTCCAGCAGCTTGGGAACTAGCGCTAGCACAGATACGCAGTATTTT. Translation: CSSSLGTSASTDTQYF. The gene calls are TRBV5-1 and TRBJ2-3; TRBD2 aligns across 7 bases. The CDR3 has 16 residues. Germline CDR1 is SGHRS and CDR2 is YFSETQ.

This clonotype was seen only a few times. This CDR3 is CASSPGQGGGDTQYF. In DNA form, the CDR3 reads TGCGCCAGCAGCCCGGGACAGGGAGGCGGGGATACGCAGTATTTT. The gene calls are TRBV5-1 and TRBJ2-3, with TRBD1 identical over 9 bases. Germline CDR1 SGHRS, CDR2 YFSETQ. J was trimmed by 6 bases and V by 4 bases; bases with no gene match: 9. The CDR3 has 15 amino acids.

The chain recombines TRBV5-5 with TRBJ2-1, with D unclear. Germline loops: CDR1 SGHKS, CDR2 YYEKEE (reference sequence). The CDR3 runs 13 residues. The germline V and J ends were trimmed by 5 bases and 1 base, with 7 bases remaining between them. The CDR3 spells CASSSFSYNEQFF. In DNA, the CDR3 is TGTGCCAGCAGTTCCTTTTCCTACAATGAGCAGTTCTTC.